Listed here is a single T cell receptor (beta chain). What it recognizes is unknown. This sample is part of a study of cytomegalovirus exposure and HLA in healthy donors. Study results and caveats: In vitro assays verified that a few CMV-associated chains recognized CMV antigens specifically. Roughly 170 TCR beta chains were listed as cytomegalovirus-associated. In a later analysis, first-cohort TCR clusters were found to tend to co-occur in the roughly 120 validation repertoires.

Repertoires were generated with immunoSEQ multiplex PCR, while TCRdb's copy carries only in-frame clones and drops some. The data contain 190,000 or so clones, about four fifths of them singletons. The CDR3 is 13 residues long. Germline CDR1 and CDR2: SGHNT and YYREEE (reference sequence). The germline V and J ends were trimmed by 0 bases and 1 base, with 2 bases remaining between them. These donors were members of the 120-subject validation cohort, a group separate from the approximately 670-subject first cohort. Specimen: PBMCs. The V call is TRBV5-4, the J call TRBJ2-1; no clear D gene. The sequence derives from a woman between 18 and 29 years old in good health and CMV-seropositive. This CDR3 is CASSLVSYNEQFF. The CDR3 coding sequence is TGTGCCAGCAGCTTGGTATCCTACAATGAGCAGTTCTTC. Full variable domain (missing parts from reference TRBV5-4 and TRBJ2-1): ETGVTQSPTHLIKTRGQQVTLRCSSQSGHNTVSWYQQALGQGPQFIFQYYREEENGRGNFPPRFSGLQFPNYSSELNVNALELDDSALYLCASSLVSYNEQFFGPGTRLTVL.